Listed below are T cell receptor beta chains from one sample, sequenced in a study of T cell responses to AZD1222 COVID-19 vaccine. The data were produced by immunoSEQ multiplex PCR, yet TCRdb's version contains in-frame clones alone and is incomplete. The table lists approximately 150,000 clones, 80% to 95% of them singletons. Sequences were derived from peripheral blood, sampled 28 days after the second AZD1222 dose. The receptors originated from an adult who received the AZD1222 COVID-19 vaccine. CDR3s include the opening cysteine and the closing phenylalanine or tryptophan. D genes are given only for firm matches. For some rows the clone size is stated as once, few or many, or as a class when expanded; others skip it.

D gene	J gene	V gene	clone size	CDR3 protein	CDR3 DNA
TRBD2	TRBJ2-3	TRBV4-3	.	CASSQDSSGGVKADTQYF	TGCGCCAGCAGCCAAGACTCTTCGGGGGGGGTCAAGGCAGATACGCAGTATTTT
.	TRBJ2-1	TRBV9	.	CASSVGTASYNEQFF	TGTGCCAGCAGCGTAGGGACAGCATCCTACAATGAGCAGTTCTTC
TRBD1	TRBJ2-7	TRBV28	.	CASSFLDRGRGRQYF	TGTGCCAGCAGTTTCCTAGACAGGGGGCGTGGGCGGCAGTACTTC
TRBD1	TRBJ1-1	TRBV18	once	CASSLRGQNMNTEAFF	TGTGCCAGCTCACTTCGGGGACAGAACATGAACACTGAAGCTTTCTTT
TRBD1	TRBJ2-4	TRBV27	.	CASSLLDRGGRNIQYF	TGTGCCAGCAGTCTCCTCGACAGGGGGGGGAGGAACATTCAGTACTTC
.	TRBJ1-2	TRBV12-2	.	CASRFRGSFGYTF	TGTGCAAGTCGCTTCAGGGGATCCTTTGGCTACACCTTC
TRBD2	TRBJ2-7	TRBV9	.	CASSVGTSGRTDSYEQYF	TGTGCCAGCAGCGTAGGTACTAGCGGGAGGACAGACTCCTACGAGCAGTACTTC
.	TRBJ2-1	TRBV5-6	.	CASSLRGYNEQFF	TGTGCCAGCAGCTTACGCGGCTACAATGAGCAGTTCTTC
.	TRBJ1-6	TRBV5-5	.	CASSRSSSSYNSPLHF	TGTGCCAGCAGCCGCAGCTCGAGCTCCTATAATTCACCCCTCCACTTT
.	TRBJ1-4	TRBV27	once	CASSWSGREKLFF	TGTGCCAGCAGTTGGTCGGGGAGGGAAAAACTGTTTTTT
.	TRBJ2-7	TRBV7-9	.	CASTPGNDEQYF	TGTGCCAGCACCCCAGGGAATGACGAGCAGTACTTC
.	TRBJ1-3	TRBV6-1	.	CASSEATTTGNTIYF	TGTGCCAGCAGTGAAGCGACAACCACTGGAAACACCATATATTTT
TRBD1	TRBJ1-5	TRBV15	.	CATSRVSSGGGQPQHF	TGTGCCACCAGCAGAGTATCATCAGGGGGCGGTCAGCCCCAGCATTTT
TRBD2	TRBJ2-1	TRBV14	once	CASSQDLLAGFRDEQFF	TGTGCCAGCAGCCAAGATCTGCTAGCGGGATTCAGGGATGAGCAGTTCTTC
.	TRBJ1-1	TRBV3-1/TRBV3-2	.	CASSRTGGAEAFF	TGTGCCAGCAGCCGGACGGGTGGGGCTGAAGCTTTCTTT
TRBD1	TRBJ1-2	TRBV27	.	CASSLYRGSYYGYTF	TGTGCCAGCAGTTTATACAGGGGGTCCTACTATGGCTACACCTTC
TRBD1	TRBJ1-6	TRBV19	.	CASRNRGQGNSPLHF	TGTGCCAGTAGAAACAGGGGGCAGGGTAATTCACCCCTCCACTTT
.	TRBJ2-2	TRBV5-4	.	CASSLSGELFF	TGTGCCAGCAGCTTGTCCGGGGAGCTGTTTTTT
TRBD2	TRBJ2-7	TRBV5-4	.	CASSTGTSNYEQYF	TGTGCCAGCAGCACCGGGACTAGCAACTACGAGCAGTACTTC
.	TRBJ1-1	TRBV18	.	CASSPASLDEAFF	TGTGCCAGCTCACCCGCTAGTTTGGATGAAGCTTTCTTT
TRBD2	TRBJ2-1	TRBV7-8	.	CASRLGSGSTLYNEQFF	TGTGCCAGCAGGCTGGGTAGCGGGAGTACCTTATACAATGAGCAGTTCTTC
TRBD1	TRBJ1-2	TRBV6-2/TRBV6-3	few	CASSFGTGGGYTF	TGTGCCAGCAGTTTCGGGACAGGGGGCGGCTACACCTTC
.	TRBJ2-1	TRBV7-3	.	CASSLMGSDEQFF	TGTGCCAGCAGCTTAATGGGTAGCGATGAGCAGTTCTTC
.	TRBJ1-2	TRBV25-1	.	CASRDWGAHGYTF	TGTGCCAGCAGGGATTGGGGGGCGCATGGCTACACCTTC
.	TRBJ2-1	TRBV5-4	.	CASSLSDANEQFF	TGTGCCAGCAGCTTGTCCGACGCGAATGAGCAGTTCTTC
TRBD1	TRBJ2-7	TRBV6-6	.	CASSPPGTDYEQYF	TGTGCCAGCAGCCCCCCCGGGACAGATTACGAGCAGTACTTC